These 4 T cell receptor beta chains came from one sample sequenced in a study of blood T cell repertoires in COVID-19 (dated by TCRdb to 2019 to 2021). The method was the immunoSEQ multiplex PCR assay. TCRdb limited this immuneACCESS table to in-frame rearrangements with V and J called. A share of clones is missing; checked studies link under half to unresolved V genes, and the rest is unexplained. Recorded for this sample are 200,000 to 250,000 clones; around four fifths of them occurred a single time. Just under 20% of the sample lies in the top ten. The sample taken for sequencing was peripheral blood. These receptors were obtained from a man younger than 45 with active or convalescent COVID-19.

DNA of the CDR3: TGCAGTGCTAGTCACAGAAAAGCCAAAAACATTCAGTACTTC. Protein sequence: CSASHRKAKNIQYF. The chain uses TRBV20-1 and TRBJ2-4, with no clear D. The CDR3 contains 14 residues. Germline V gene sequence: CDR1 DFQATT, CDR2 SNEGSKA (reference sequence). Trimming cost V 3 bases and J 0 bases, with 9 bases left between them.

CDR3 protein: CSVEDREDRADGYTF. As DNA, the CDR3 is TGCAGCGTTGAAGATCGGGAAGACAGGGCGGACGGCTACACCTTC. The chain employs TRBV29-1 and TRBJ1-2; TRBD1 matches 7 bases. Trimming cost V 0 bases and J 8 bases; bases outside gene matches: 12. The CDR3 totals 15 residues. Germline lookup yields CDR1 SQVTM and CDR2 ANQGSEA. The full variable domain, its missing parts supplied by reference TRBV29-1 and TRBJ1-2, is SAVISQKPSRDICQRGTSLTIQCQVDSQVTMMFWYRQQPGQSLTLIATANQGSEATYESGFVIDKFPISRPNLTFSTLTVSNMSPEDSSIYLCSVEDREDRADGYTFGSGTRLTVV.

CDR3 nucleotide sequence: TGTGCCTGGAGTGTTTCGGACAGCTCCTTTAATCAGCCCCAGCATTTT. It is translated as CAWSVSDSSFNQPQHF. The genes are TRBV30 and TRBJ1-5; possible D gene TRBD1, 6 bases. The germline gives CDR1 GTSNPN, CDR2 SVGIG (reference sequence). Trimming cost V 0 bases and J 4 bases, with 16 bases left between them. This CDR3 comprises 16 residues.

The V call is TRBV5-1, the J call TRBJ1-5, with 7 nucleotides matching TRBD1. Germline V CDR1 and CDR2: SGHRS, YFSETQ. CDR3 length: 16 amino acids. J was trimmed by 9 bases and V by 0 bases; bases with no gene match: 12. The CDR3 DNA sequence: TGCGCCAGCAGCTTGGGTTGGACAGGAGGCGTAGGGCCCCAGCATTTT. The encoded protein is CASSLGWTGGVGPQHF.